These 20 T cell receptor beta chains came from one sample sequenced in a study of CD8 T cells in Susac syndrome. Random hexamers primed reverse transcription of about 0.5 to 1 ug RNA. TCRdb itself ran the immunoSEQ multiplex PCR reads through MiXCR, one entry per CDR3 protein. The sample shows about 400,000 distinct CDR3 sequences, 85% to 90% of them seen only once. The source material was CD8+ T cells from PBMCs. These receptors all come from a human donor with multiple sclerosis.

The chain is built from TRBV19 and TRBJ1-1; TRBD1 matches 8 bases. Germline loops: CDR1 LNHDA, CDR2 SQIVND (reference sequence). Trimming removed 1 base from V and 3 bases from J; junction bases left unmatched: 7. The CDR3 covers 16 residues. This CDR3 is CASSIGWTGLDTEAFF. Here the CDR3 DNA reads TGTGCCAGTAGTATAGGCTGGACAGGGTTGGACACTGAAGCTTTCTTT.

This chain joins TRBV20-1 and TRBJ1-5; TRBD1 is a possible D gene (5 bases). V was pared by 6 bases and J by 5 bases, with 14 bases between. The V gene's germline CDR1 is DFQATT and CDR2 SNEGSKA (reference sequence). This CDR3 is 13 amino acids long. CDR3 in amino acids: CSALRPGHQPQHF. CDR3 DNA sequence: TGCAGTGCCCTGCGCCCGGGGCATCAGCCCCAGCATTTT.

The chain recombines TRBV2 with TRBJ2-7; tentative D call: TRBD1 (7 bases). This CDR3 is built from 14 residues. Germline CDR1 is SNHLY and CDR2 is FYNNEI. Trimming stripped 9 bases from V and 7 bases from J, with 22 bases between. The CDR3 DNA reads TGTGCCAGTACGGTCGCAGGGGGGATTCGTGAGCAGTACTTC. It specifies CASTVAGGIREQYF. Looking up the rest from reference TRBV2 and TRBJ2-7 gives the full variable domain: EPEVTQTPSHQVTQMGQEVILRCVPISNHLYFYWYRQILGQKVEFLVSFYNNEISEKSEIFDDQFSVERPDGSNFTLKIRSTKLEDSAMYFCASTVAGGIREQYFGPGTRLTVT.

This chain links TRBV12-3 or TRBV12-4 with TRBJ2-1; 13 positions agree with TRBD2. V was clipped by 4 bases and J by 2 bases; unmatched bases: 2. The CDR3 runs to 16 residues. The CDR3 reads CASSWTSGGPYNEQFF. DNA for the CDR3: TGTGCCAGCAGTTGGACTAGCGGGGGACCCTACAATGAGCAGTTCTTC.

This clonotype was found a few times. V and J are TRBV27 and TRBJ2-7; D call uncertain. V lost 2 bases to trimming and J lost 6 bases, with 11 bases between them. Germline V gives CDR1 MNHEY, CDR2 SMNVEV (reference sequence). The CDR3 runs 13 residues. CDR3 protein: CASSLGFRGEQYF. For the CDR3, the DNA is TGTGCCAGCAGTTTAGGGTTCCGTGGCGAGCAGTACTTC.

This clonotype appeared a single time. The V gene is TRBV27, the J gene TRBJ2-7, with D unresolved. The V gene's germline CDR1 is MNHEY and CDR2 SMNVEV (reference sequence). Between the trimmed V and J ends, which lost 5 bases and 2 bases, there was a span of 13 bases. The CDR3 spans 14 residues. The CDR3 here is CASSPGRLPYEQYF. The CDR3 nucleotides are TGTGCCAGCAGTCCCGGCAGGCTCCCCTACGAGCAGTACTTC.

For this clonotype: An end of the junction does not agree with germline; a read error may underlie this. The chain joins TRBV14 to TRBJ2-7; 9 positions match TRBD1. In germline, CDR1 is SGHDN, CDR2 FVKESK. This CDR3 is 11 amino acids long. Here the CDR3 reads CASSQGTGPHF. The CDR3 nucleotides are TGTGCCAGCAGCCAGGGGACAGGGCCGCACTTC.

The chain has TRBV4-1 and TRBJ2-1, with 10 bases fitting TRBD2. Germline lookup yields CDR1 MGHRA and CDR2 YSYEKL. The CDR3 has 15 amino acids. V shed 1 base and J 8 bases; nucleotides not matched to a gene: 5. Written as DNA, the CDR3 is TGCGCCAGCAGCCAAGTCTCTAGCGGGGGTTATGAGCAGTTCTTC. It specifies CASSQVSSGGYEQFF.

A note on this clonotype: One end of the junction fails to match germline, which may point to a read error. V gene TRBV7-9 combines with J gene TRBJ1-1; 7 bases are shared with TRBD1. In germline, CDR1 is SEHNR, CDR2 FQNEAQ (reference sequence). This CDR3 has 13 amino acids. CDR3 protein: CTSSLEGGPEAFF. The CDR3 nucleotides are TGTACCAGCAGCTTAGAAGGGGGCCCTGAAGCTTTCTTT. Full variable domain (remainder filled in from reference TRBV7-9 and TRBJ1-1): DTGVSQNPRHKITKRGQNVTFRCDPISEHNRLYWYRQTLGQGPEFLTYFQNEAQLEKSRLLSDRFSAERPKGSFSTLEIQRTEQGDSAMYLCTSSLEGGPEAFFGQGTRLTVV.

The CDR3 region has the DNA TGCGCCAGCAGCCAGGGCACCCCGTATGAAAAACTGTTTTTT. This gives the protein CASSQGTPYEKLFF. The J gene is TRBJ1-4, the V gene TRBV4-1; D is uncertain. This CDR3 region has 14 residues. V was pared by 3 bases and J by 6 bases, with 11 bases between. The germline V gene encodes CDR1 MGHRA and CDR2 YSYEKL.

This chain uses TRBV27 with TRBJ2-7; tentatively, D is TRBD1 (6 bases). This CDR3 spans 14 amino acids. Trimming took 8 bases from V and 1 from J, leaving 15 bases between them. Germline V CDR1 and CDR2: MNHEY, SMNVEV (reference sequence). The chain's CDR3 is CASSLSGTSYEQYF. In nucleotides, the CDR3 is TGTGCCAGCTCCCTCTCCGGGACATCCTACGAGCAGTACTTC.

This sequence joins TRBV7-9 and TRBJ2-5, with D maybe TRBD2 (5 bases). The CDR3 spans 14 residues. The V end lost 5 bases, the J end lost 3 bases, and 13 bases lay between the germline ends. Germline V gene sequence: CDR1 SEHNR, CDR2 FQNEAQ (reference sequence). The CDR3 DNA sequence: TGTGCCAGCAGCCCTTGGGAGTTGGAAGAGACCCAGTACTTC. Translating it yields CASSPWELEETQYF.

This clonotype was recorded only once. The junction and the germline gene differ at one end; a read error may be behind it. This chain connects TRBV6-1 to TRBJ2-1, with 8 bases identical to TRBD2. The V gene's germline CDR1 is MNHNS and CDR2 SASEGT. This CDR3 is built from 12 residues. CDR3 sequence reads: CTSSRAGDEQFF. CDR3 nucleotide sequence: TGTACCAGCAGTCGAGCGGGGGATGAGCAGTTCTTC.

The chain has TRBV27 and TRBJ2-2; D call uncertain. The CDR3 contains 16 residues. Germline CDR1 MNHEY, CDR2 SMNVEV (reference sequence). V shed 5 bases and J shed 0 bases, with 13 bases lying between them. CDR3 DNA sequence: TGTGCCAGCAGTCTCGTCGATGACTCGAACACCGGGGAGCTGTTTTTT. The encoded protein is CASSLVDDSNTGELFF.

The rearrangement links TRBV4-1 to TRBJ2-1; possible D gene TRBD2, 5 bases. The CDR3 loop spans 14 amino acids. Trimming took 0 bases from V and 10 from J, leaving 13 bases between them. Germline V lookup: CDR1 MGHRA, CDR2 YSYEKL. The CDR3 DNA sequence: TGCGCCAGCAGCCAAGAACAGCAGCGGATGGAGCAGTTCTTC. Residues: CASSQEQQRMEQFF.

The CDR3 loop reads CASSLAEGPRVRENGYTF. CDR3 in DNA: TGTGCCAGCAGCTTAGCTGAGGGGCCGAGAGTCCGTGAAAATGGCTACACCTTC. The chain has TRBV11-2 and TRBJ1-2, with D maybe TRBD1 (5 bases). Germline V gene data show CDR1 as SGHAT and CDR2 as FQNNGV. Trimming pared 1 base from V and 6 bases from J, leaving 24 bases between. The CDR3 totals 18 residues.

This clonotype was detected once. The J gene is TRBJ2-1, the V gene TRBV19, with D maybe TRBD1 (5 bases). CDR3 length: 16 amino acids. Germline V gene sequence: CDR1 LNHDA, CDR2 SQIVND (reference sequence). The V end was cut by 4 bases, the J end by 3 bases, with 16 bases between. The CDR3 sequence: CASSTGFGEIYNEQFF. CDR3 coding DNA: TGTGCCAGTAGTACAGGGTTTGGGGAAATCTACAATGAGCAGTTCTTC.

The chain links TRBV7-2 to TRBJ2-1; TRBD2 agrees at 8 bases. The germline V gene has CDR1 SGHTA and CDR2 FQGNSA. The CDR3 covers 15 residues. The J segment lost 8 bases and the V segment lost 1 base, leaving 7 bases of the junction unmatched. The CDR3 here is CASSLGGTSTDEQFF. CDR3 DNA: TGTGCCAGCAGCTTAGGGGGGACTAGTACGGATGAGCAGTTCTTC.

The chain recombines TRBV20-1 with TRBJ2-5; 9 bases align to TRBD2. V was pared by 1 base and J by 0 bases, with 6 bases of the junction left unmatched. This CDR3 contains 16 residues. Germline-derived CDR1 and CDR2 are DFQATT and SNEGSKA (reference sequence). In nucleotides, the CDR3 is TGCAGTGCTAGAGTTTCGGCTAGCGGGGACCAAGAGACCCAGTACTTC. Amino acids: CSARVSASGDQETQYF.

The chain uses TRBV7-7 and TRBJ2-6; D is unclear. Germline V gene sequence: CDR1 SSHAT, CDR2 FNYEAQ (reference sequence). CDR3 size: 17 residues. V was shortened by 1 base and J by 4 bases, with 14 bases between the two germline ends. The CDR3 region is CASSLGARGSGANVLTF. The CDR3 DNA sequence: TGTGCCAGCAGCTTAGGGGCAAGAGGCTCCGGGGCCAACGTCCTGACTTTC.